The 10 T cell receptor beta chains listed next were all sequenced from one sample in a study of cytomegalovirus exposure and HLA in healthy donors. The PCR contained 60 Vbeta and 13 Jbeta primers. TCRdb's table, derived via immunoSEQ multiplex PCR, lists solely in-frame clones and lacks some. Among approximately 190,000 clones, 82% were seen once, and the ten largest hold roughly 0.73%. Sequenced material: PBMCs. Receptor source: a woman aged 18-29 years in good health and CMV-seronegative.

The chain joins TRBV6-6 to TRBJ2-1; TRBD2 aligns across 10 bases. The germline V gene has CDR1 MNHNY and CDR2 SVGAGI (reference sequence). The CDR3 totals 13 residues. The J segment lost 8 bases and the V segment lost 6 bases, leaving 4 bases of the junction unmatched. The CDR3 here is CASRVAGGYEQFF. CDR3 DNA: TGTGCCAGCAGGGTAGCGGGAGGCTATGAGCAGTTCTTC.

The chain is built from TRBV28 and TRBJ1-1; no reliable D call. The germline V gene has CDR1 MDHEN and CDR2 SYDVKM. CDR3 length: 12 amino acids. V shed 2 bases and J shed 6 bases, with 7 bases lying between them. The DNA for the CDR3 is TGTGCCAGCAGTTTACTGAAGCCTGAAGCTTTCTTT. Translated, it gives CASSLLKPEAFF.

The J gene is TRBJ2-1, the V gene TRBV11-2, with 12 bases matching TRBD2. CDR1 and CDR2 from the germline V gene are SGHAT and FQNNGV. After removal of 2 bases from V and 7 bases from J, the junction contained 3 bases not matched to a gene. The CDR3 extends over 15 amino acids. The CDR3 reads CASSLPSGRANEQFF. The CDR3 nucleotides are TGTGCCAGCAGCTTACCTAGCGGGAGGGCGAATGAGCAGTTCTTC. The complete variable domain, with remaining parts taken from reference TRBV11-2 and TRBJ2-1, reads EAGVAQSPRYKIIEKRQSVAFWCNPISGHATLYWYQQILGQGPKLLIQFQNNGVVDDSQLPKDRFSAERLKGVDSTLKIQPAKLEDSAVYLCASSLPSGRANEQFFGPGTRLTVL.

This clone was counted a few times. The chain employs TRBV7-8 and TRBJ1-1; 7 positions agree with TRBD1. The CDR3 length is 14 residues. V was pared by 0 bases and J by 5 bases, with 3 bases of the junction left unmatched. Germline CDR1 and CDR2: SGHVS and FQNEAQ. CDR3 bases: TGTGCCAGCAGCTTAGCCCCAGGGGGAACTGAAGCTTTCTTT. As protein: CASSLAPGGTEAFF.

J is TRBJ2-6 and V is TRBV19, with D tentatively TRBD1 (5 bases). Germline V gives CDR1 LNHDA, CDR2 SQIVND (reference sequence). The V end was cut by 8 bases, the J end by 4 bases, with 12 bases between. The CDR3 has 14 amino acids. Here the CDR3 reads CASAQGLGANVLTF. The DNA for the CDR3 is TGTGCCAGTGCGCAGGGCCTGGGGGCCAACGTCCTGACTTTC.

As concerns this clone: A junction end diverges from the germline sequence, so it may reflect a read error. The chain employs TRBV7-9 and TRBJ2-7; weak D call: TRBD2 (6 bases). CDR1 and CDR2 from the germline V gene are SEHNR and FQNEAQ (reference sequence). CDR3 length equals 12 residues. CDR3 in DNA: TGTTCCAGCACCCGAGCGGGCTACGAGCAGTACTTC. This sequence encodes CSSTRAGYEQYF.

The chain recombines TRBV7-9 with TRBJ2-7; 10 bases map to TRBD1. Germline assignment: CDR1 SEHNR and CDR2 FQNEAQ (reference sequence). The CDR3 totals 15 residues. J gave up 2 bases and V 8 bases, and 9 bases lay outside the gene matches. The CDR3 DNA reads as TGTGCCAGCGCAACGGGACAGGGGCCTACCTACGAGCAGTACTTC. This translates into CASATGQGPTYEQYF.

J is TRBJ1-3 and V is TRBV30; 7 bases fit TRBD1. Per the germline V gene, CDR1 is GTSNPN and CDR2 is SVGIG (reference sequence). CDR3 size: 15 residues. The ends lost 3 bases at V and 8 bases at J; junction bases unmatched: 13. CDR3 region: CAWSQSTGFKDTIYF. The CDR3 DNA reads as TGTGCCTGGAGCCAGTCGACAGGGTTTAAGGACACCATATATTTT.

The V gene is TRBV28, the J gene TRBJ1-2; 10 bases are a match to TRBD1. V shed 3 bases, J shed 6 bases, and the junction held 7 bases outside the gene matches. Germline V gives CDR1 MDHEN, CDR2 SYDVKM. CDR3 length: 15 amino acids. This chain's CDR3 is CASSFGPGQGHGYTF. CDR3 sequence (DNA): TGTGCCAGCAGTTTTGGGCCGGGACAGGGGCATGGCTACACCTTC.

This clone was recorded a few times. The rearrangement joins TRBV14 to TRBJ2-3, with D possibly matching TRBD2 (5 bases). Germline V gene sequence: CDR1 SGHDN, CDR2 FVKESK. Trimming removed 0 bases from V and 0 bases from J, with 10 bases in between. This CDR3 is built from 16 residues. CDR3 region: CASSQDTGYSTDTQYF. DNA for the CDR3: TGTGCCAGCAGCCAAGATACGGGGTATAGCACAGATACGCAGTATTTT.